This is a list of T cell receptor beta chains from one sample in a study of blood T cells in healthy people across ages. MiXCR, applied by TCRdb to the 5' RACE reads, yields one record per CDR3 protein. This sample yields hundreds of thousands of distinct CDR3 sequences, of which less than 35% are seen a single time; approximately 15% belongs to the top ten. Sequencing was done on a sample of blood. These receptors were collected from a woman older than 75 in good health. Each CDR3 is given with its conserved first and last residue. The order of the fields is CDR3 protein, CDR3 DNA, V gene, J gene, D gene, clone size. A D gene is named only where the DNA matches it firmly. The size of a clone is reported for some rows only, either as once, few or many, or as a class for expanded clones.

CDR3 protein: CASSLGTDAYEQYF
CDR3 DNA: TGTGCCAGCAGCTTAGGAACGGATGCCTACGAGCAGTACTTC
V gene: TRBV7-6
J gene: TRBJ2-7
D gene: -
clone size: many

CDR3 protein: CASTPGRVDTGELFF
CDR3 DNA: TGCGCCAGCACCCCCGGAAGGGTGGACACCGGGGAGCTGTTTTTT
V gene: TRBV5-1
J gene: TRBJ2-2
D gene: -
clone size: once

CDR3 protein: CASTPAGALRGYTF
CDR3 DNA: TGTGCCAGCACCCCAGCCGGGGCGCTTAGAGGCTACACCTTC
V gene: TRBV28
J gene: TRBJ1-2
D gene: -
clone size: many

CDR3 protein: CASSDWEGTEAFF
CDR3 DNA: TGTGCCAGCAGTGATTGGGAAGGCACTGAAGCTTTCTTT
V gene: TRBV25-1
J gene: TRBJ1-1
D gene: -
clone size: many

CDR3 protein: CASSYRSRSTGNEQFF
CDR3 DNA: TGTGCCAGCAGTTACAGGAGTAGGTCCACTGGGAATGAGCAGTTCTTC
V gene: TRBV6-5
J gene: TRBJ2-1
D gene: -
clone size: many

CDR3 protein: CASSRTGGREKLFF
CDR3 DNA: TGTGCCAGCAGTAGGACAGGGGGCCGTGAAAAACTGTTTTTT
V gene: TRBV12-3/TRBV12-4
J gene: TRBJ1-4
D gene: TRBD1
clone size: few

CDR3 protein: CASSSTAGAGYGYTF
CDR3 DNA: TGTGCCAGCAGCTCGACCGCAGGGGCGGGCTATGGCTACACCTTC
V gene: TRBV7-2
J gene: TRBJ1-2
D gene: -
clone size: many

CDR3 protein: CASSPTGAYEQYF
CDR3 DNA: TGTGCCAGCAGTCCGACAGGGGCCTACGAGCAGTACTTC
V gene: TRBV6-6
J gene: TRBJ2-7
D gene: TRBD1
clone size: many

CDR3 protein: CASSVIGATGTQYF
CDR3 DNA: TGTGCCAGCAGCGTAATTGGAGCCACAGGTACGCAGTATTTT
V gene: TRBV9
J gene: TRBJ2-3
D gene: -
clone size: once

CDR3 protein: CASSLALGTNTEAFF
CDR3 DNA: TGTGCCAGCAGCTTAGCGCTCGGCACGAACACTGAAGCTTTCTTT
V gene: TRBV7-9
J gene: TRBJ1-1
D gene: -
clone size: few

CDR3 protein: CASSLSPGFGEQFF
CDR3 DNA: TGTGCCAGCAGCCTCTCCCCGGGGTTCGGTGAGCAGTTCTTC
V gene: TRBV9
J gene: TRBJ2-1
D gene: -
clone size: many

CDR3 protein: CSVDRGEGEKLFF
CDR3 DNA: TGCAGCGTCGACAGGGGAGAGGGTGAAAAACTGTTTTTT
V gene: TRBV29-1
J gene: TRBJ1-4
D gene: TRBD1
clone size: many

CDR3 protein: CSASSPTGQGRYEQYF
CDR3 DNA: TGCAGTGCTAGCTCCCCCACGGGGCAGGGTCGTTACGAGCAGTACTTC
V gene: TRBV20-1
J gene: TRBJ2-7
D gene: -
clone size: many

CDR3 protein: CASSSLSTDVQYF
CDR3 DNA: TGTGCCAGCAGTTCACTTAGCACAGATGTGCAGTATTTT
V gene: TRBV12-3/TRBV12-4
J gene: TRBJ2-3
D gene: -
clone size: -

CDR3 protein: CASSHYVGEDQPQHF
CDR3 DNA: TGTGCCAGCAGCCATTACGTTGGGGAGGATCAGCCCCAGCATTTT
V gene: TRBV4-2
J gene: TRBJ1-5
D gene: -
clone size: many

CDR3 protein: CASSPGTSGGCYEQYF
CDR3 DNA: TGTGCCAGCTCACCTGGGACTAGCGGGGGGTGCTACGAGCAGTACTTC
V gene: TRBV18
J gene: TRBJ2-7
D gene: TRBD2
clone size: -

CDR3 protein: CASSLLLAGGLRTQYF
CDR3 DNA: TGTGCCAGCAGCTTGCTACTAGCGGGGGGATTGCGTACGCAGTATTTT
V gene: TRBV5-6
J gene: TRBJ2-3
D gene: TRBD2
clone size: many

CDR3 protein: CASSPGTGIIPLHF
CDR3 DNA: TGCGCCAGCAGCCCCGGGACAGGAATTATACCCCTCCACTTT
V gene: TRBV5-1
J gene: TRBJ1-6
D gene: TRBD1
clone size: many

CDR3 protein: CASSPKSSVYNEQFF
CDR3 DNA: TGTGCCAGCTCACCGAAGTCTAGCGTCTACAATGAGCAGTTCTTC
V gene: TRBV19
J gene: TRBJ2-1
D gene: -
clone size: -

CDR3 protein: CATSRDRQTYNEQFF
CDR3 DNA: TGTGCCACCAGCAGAGATCGGCAGACCTACAATGAGCAGTTCTTC
V gene: TRBV15
J gene: TRBJ2-1
D gene: -
clone size: many

CDR3 protein: CASRRDTTMNTEAFF
CDR3 DNA: TGCGCCAGCAGGCGGGACACGACCATGAACACTGAAGCTTTCTTT
V gene: TRBV5-1
J gene: TRBJ1-1
D gene: -
clone size: many

CDR3 protein: CATSQGDYEQYF
CDR3 DNA: TGTGCCACCTCACAGGGGGACTACGAGCAGTACTTC
V gene: TRBV10-3
J gene: TRBJ2-7
D gene: TRBD1
clone size: -

CDR3 protein: CSASGSPGTDPYEQYF
CDR3 DNA: TGCAGTGCTAGCGGATCGCCAGGGACAGACCCCTACGAGCAGTACTTC
V gene: TRBV20-1
J gene: TRBJ2-7
D gene: TRBD1
clone size: many

CDR3 protein: CASSTRPAPARGYTF
CDR3 DNA: TGTGCCAGCAGTACCCGCCCCGCACCGGCAAGAGGCTACACCTTC
V gene: TRBV6-5
J gene: TRBJ1-2
D gene: -
clone size: many

CDR3 protein: CAGSPRGQGSAFF
CDR3 DNA: TGTGCCGGCAGCCCCAGAGGGCAGGGATCGGCTTTCTTT
V gene: TRBV7-9
J gene: TRBJ1-1
D gene: -
clone size: few

CDR3 protein: CASSPPRAWETQYF
CDR3 DNA: TGTGCCAGCTCACCACCAAGGGCCTGGGAGACCCAGTACTTC
V gene: TRBV18
J gene: TRBJ2-5
D gene: -
clone size: many

CDR3 protein: CASSLRLGENYGYTF
CDR3 DNA: TGCGCCAGCAGCTTGCGTCTGGGGGAGAACTATGGCTACACCTTC
V gene: TRBV5-1
J gene: TRBJ1-2
D gene: -
clone size: many

CDR3 protein: CSASTGFASYEQYF
CDR3 DNA: TGCAGTGCTTCCACAGGGTTCGCCTCCTACGAGCAGTACTTC
V gene: TRBV20-1
J gene: TRBJ2-7
D gene: -
clone size: -

CDR3 protein: CATSDRGPYGYTF
CDR3 DNA: TGTGCCACCAGCGACAGGGGGCCCTATGGCTACACCTTC
V gene: TRBV15
J gene: TRBJ1-2
D gene: TRBD1
clone size: many

CDR3 protein: CAISGRDRAAYEQYF
CDR3 DNA: TGTGCCATCAGTGGCCGGGACAGGGCTGCCTACGAGCAGTACTTC
V gene: TRBV10-3
J gene: TRBJ2-7
D gene: TRBD1
clone size: many

CDR3 protein: CASSSGTSGEQYF
CDR3 DNA: TGCGCCAGCAGCTCGGGGACTAGCGGGGAGCAGTACTTC
V gene: TRBV5-1
J gene: TRBJ2-7
D gene: TRBD2
clone size: many

CDR3 protein: CASSEAPGQGSRPLHF
CDR3 DNA: TGTGCCAGCAGTGAAGCCCCGGGACAGGGATCGCGGCCCCTCCACTTT
V gene: TRBV6-1
J gene: TRBJ1-6
D gene: TRBD1
clone size: -

CDR3 protein: CASSWTGGTNEKLFF
CDR3 DNA: TGTGCCAGCAGTTGGACAGGAGGAACTAATGAAAAACTGTTTTTT
V gene: TRBV7-9
J gene: TRBJ1-4
D gene: TRBD1
clone size: few

CDR3 protein: CASSLFSAGSEQFF
CDR3 DNA: TGCGCCAGCAGTTTATTCTCCGCTGGGTCCGAGCAGTTCTTC
V gene: TRBV4-1
J gene: TRBJ2-1
D gene: -
clone size: -

CDR3 protein: CASRDREYNEQFF
CDR3 DNA: TGTGCCAGCAGGGACAGAGAATACAATGAGCAGTTCTTC
V gene: TRBV2
J gene: TRBJ2-1
D gene: -
clone size: -

CDR3 protein: CASSLATTDTQYF
CDR3 DNA: TGTGCCAGCAGCTTAGCGACCACAGATACGCAGTATTTT
V gene: TRBV7-9
J gene: TRBJ2-3
D gene: -
clone size: many

CDR3 protein: CASSLEGGSSYNSPLHF
CDR3 DNA: TGCGCCAGCAGTCTGGAGGGGGGGAGCTCCTATAATTCGCCCCTCCACTTT
V gene: TRBV5-1
J gene: TRBJ1-6
D gene: -
clone size: -

CDR3 protein: CASSDPGVPPQAQYF
CDR3 DNA: TGTGCCAGCAGCGACCCCGGGGTTCCCCCCCAGGCCCAGTACTTC
V gene: TRBV7-2
J gene: TRBJ2-5
D gene: -
clone size: many

CDR3 protein: CASSVGEAAYSYEQYF
CDR3 DNA: TGTGCCAGCAGCGTTGGAGAGGCGGCATACTCCTACGAGCAGTACTTC
V gene: TRBV9
J gene: TRBJ2-7
D gene: -
clone size: many

CDR3 protein: CSADRGSGGYTF
CDR3 DNA: TGCAGTGCTGACAGGGGGTCGGGGGGCTACACCTTC
V gene: TRBV20-1
J gene: TRBJ1-2
D gene: TRBD1
clone size: once

CDR3 protein: CASTLAGGLYNEQFF
CDR3 DNA: TGTGCCAGCACACTAGCGGGAGGGTTGTACAATGAGCAGTTCTTC
V gene: TRBV27
J gene: TRBJ2-1
D gene: TRBD2
clone size: -

CDR3 protein: CASGSTGNYGYTF
CDR3 DNA: TGTGCCAGCGGCTCCACGGGGAACTATGGCTACACCTTC
V gene: TRBV7-9
J gene: TRBJ1-2
D gene: -
clone size: -

CDR3 protein: CASSLVEFRNTEAFF
CDR3 DNA: TGTGCCAGCAGCTTAGTCGAATTCAGGAACACTGAAGCTTTCTTT
V gene: TRBV7-8
J gene: TRBJ1-1
D gene: -
clone size: many

CDR3 protein: CATQGNEQYF
CDR3 DNA: TGTGCCACACAGGGTAACGAGCAGTACTTC
V gene: TRBV10-3
J gene: TRBJ2-7
D gene: -
clone size: many

CDR3 protein: CATSRDKTGTRSGANVLTF
CDR3 DNA: TGTGCCACCAGCAGAGACAAGACAGGGACCCGCTCTGGGGCCAACGTCCTGACTTTC
V gene: TRBV15
J gene: TRBJ2-6
D gene: TRBD1
clone size: many

CDR3 protein: CASSEFSPKSFF
CDR3 DNA: TGTGCCAGCAGTGAATTTAGCCCGAAGTCGTTCTTC
V gene: TRBV6-1
J gene: TRBJ2-1
D gene: -
clone size: -

CDR3 protein: CASTKGGPVRQPQHF
CDR3 DNA: TGTGCCAGCACCAAGGGAGGGCCAGTCAGACAGCCCCAGCATTTT
V gene: TRBV6-6
J gene: TRBJ1-5
D gene: -
clone size: few

CDR3 protein: CAISETSGEQYF
CDR3 DNA: TGTGCCATCAGTGAGACTAGCGGTGAGCAGTACTTC
V gene: TRBV10-3
J gene: TRBJ2-7
D gene: TRBD2
clone size: -

CDR3 protein: CASSLSLAGTDTQYF
CDR3 DNA: TGTGCCAGCAGCTTAAGCCTAGCAGGGACAGATACGCAGTATTTT
V gene: TRBV11-2
J gene: TRBJ2-3
D gene: -
clone size: many

CDR3 protein: CASSSPGTGGPFLVNEQFF
CDR3 DNA: TGTGCCAGCAGTTCTCCCGGGACAGGGGGCCCTTTCCTCGTGAATGAGCAGTTCTTC
V gene: TRBV12-3/TRBV12-4
J gene: TRBJ2-1
D gene: TRBD1
clone size: many